This T cell receptor beta chain emerged from a study of blood T cell repertoires in COVID-19. Overall study context: Specimens from acute and convalescent COVID-19 originated in the United States, Italy and Spain. Sample material is recorded as cDNA or gDNA derived from T cells, B-cell-depleted T cells, or PBMCs.

Original processing methods: Amplified reference gene primers provided the basis for estimating nucleated cell counts. Libraries were prepared by immunoSEQ multiplex PCR; TCRdb keeps only in-frame clonotypes and omits some of them. From that table come the V and J calls and clone size; the DNA was used to work out D and trimming. The sample lists about 120,000 clones, roughly nine tenths seen once, with roughly a quarter in the top ten. Germline assignment: CDR1 MNHEY and CDR2 SVGAGI. V dropped 7 bases and J dropped 0 bases, with 10 bases sitting between them. The CDR3 extends over 14 amino acids. This chain links TRBV6-5 with TRBJ1-5; D is uncertain. Sequenced: peripheral blood. The TCR was taken from a man aged 70 or older with active or convalescent COVID-19. The CDR3 bases are TGTGCCAGCACTTGGAGTCTTAGCAATCAGCCCCAGCATTTT. Translation: CASTWSLSNQPQHF.